This T cell receptor (beta chain) was profiled in a study of CD8 T cells in ankylosing spondylitis. Study results and caveats: Disease-linked clones were reportedly significantly enriched in matched ankylosing spondylitis synovial fluid. One TCR beta motif, made up of 7 or 8 highly homologous variants, appeared characteristic of ankylosing spondylitis blood. Clones linked to disease, bearing a CD8+ phenotype, were relatively rare in peripheral blood.

The CDR3 has 16 amino acids. Libraries of TCR beta came from quantitative 5'-RACE with molecular barcodes. TCRdb redid the calling of the 5' RACE reads with MiXCR, one entry per CDR3 protein. The repertoire holds 500,000 or so distinct CDR3 sequences, with roughly 5.3% as singletons. This clonotype was recorded at least ten times. Its antigen is still unknown. The junction shows a germline mismatch at one end, possibly a read error. The TCR originated in a male donor with ankylosing spondylitis. What was sequenced was blood, either unsorted or a sorted T cell fraction (not recorded which). The chain uses TRBV12-3 or TRBV12-4 and TRBJ1-5; D is perhaps TRBD1 (5 bases). DNA for the CDR3: TGTGCCAGCAGTTTCCAAGGGACGAAGGGCAACCAGCCCCAGCATTTT. Amino acid sequence: CASSFQGTKGNQPQHF.